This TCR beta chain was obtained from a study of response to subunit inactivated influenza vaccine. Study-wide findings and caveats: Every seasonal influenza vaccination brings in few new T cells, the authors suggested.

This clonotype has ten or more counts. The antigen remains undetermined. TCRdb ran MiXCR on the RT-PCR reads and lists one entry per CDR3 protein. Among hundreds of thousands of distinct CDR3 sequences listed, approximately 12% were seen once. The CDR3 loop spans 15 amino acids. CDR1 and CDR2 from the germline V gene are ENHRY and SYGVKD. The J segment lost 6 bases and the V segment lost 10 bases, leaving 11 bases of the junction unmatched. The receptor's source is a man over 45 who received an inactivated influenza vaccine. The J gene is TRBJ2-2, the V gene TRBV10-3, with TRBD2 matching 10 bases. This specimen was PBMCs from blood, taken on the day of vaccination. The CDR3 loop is CATGTTSGESGELFF. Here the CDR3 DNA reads TGTGCCACCGGAACTACTAGCGGGGAGTCCGGGGAGCTGTTTTTT.